The entry that follows covers one T cell receptor (beta chain) sequence. The antigen is not known. The evidence that diagnosis relied on was clinical symptoms, serum thyroxine, TRAb, thyroid ultrasound and orbital computed tomography. It was from over 8.5 ml of fresh peripheral blood that the PBMCs came. The data belong to a study of Graves' ophthalmopathy and Graves' hyperthyroidism. Study-level information: Prior to any treatment, peripheral blood was collected at the time of initial diagnosis.

Study results and caveats: Detected in blood as well were most expanded thyroid clonotypes with frequency above 0.001.

The authors amplified TCR beta CDR3 regions from RNA transcripts. Second-round multiplex PCR came after first-round RT-PCR with HTBI primers. Using its own MiXCR run on the multiplex PCR reads, TCRdb lists one record per CDR3 protein. The sample has around 600,000 distinct CDR3 sequences; about two fifths are singletons. J was trimmed by 5 bases and V by 3 bases; bases with no gene match: 4. The CDR3 contains 14 residues. Germline V CDR1 and CDR2: LNHNV, YYDKDF (reference sequence). J is TRBJ1-5 and V is TRBV15, with 7 bases identical to TRBD1. The source is an adult man with Graves' ophthalmopathy. The specimen sequenced was peripheral blood. In DNA, the CDR3 is TGTGCCACCAGCAGTGTCGGACAGGATCAGCCCCAGCATTTT. Protein: CATSSVGQDQPQHF. Filled out from reference TRBV15 and TRBJ1-5, the complete variable domain reads DAMVIQNPRYQVTQFGKPVTLSCSQTLNHNVMYWYQQKSSQAPKLLFHYYDKDFNNEADTPDNFQSRRPNTSFCFLDIRSPGLGDTAMYLCATSSVGQDQPQHFGDGTRLSIL.